The 5 T cell receptor beta chains below all came from one sample that was sequenced in a study of T cell responses to AZD1222 COVID-19 vaccine (dated by TCRdb to about 2021). The method was the immunoSEQ multiplex PCR assay. TCRdb's version of the immuneACCESS table is confined to in-frame rearrangements and falls short of the full clone set. An unresolved V gene accounts for under half of the shortfall where checked; the remainder is of unknown origin. The sample records 95,000 to 120,000 clones, 70% to 90% of which are singletons. The ten most abundant clones make up under 4% of the sample. The time point label on this specimen signifies: baseline before first vaccination. This sample comprised peripheral blood, obtained on day 0 of AZD1222 vaccination. These receptors all stem from an adult in good health.

CDR3 residues: CASSYNSGARRGQNSYNEQFF. CDR3 bases: TGTGCCAGCAGTTACAACAGCGGGGCAAGACGGGGACAGAACTCCTACAATGAGCAGTTCTTC. This chain connects TRBV6-2 or TRBV6-3 to TRBJ2-1, with D perhaps being TRBD1 or TRBD2 (7 bases each). This CDR3 comprises 21 residues. CDR1 and CDR2 from the germline V gene are MNHEY and SVGEGT. Trimming cost V 2 bases and J 0 bases, with 26 bases left between them.

The chain carries TRBV4-2 and TRBJ1-2, with 10 positions matching TRBD1. Germline values: CDR1 LGHNA, CDR2 YNFKEQ. J was trimmed by 2 bases and V by 3 bases; bases with no gene match: 0. This CDR3 spans 14 amino acids. The DNA for the CDR3 is TGTGCCAGCAGCCAGGACAGGGGGAACTATGGCTACACCTTC. Residues: CASSQDRGNYGYTF.

The CDR3 protein is CASSAFAGGEGTQYF. The CDR3 nucleotides are TGTGCCAGCAGCGCCTTCGCGGGGGGCGAAGGGACCCAGTACTTC. This chain uses TRBV9 with TRBJ2-5; the match to TRBD2 covers 8 bases. The germline gives CDR1 SGDLS, CDR2 YYNGEE. Trimming removed 3 bases from V and 7 bases from J; junction bases left unmatched: 11. The CDR3 has 15 residues.

CDR3 in DNA: TGCAGCGTAGCCGCCATCGAATTGGACAGGCCGGATATTGGGGGCTACACCTTC. As protein: CSVAAIELDRPDIGGYTF. V gene TRBV29-1 combines with J gene TRBJ1-2; 7 bases line up with TRBD1. The germline CDR1 and CDR2 sequences are SQVTM and ANQGSEA. This CDR3 is built from 18 residues. The V segment lost 6 bases and the J segment 8 bases; nucleotides outside the gene matches: 27.

This clone was observed a single time. The genes are TRBV15 and TRBJ2-3; D possibly uses TRBD1 or TRBD2 (5 bases each). The CDR3 extends over 14 amino acids. In germline, CDR1 is LNHNV, CDR2 YYDKDF (reference sequence). The V end was cut by 4 bases, the J end by 2 bases, with 10 bases between. The CDR3 protein is CATSISGLTDTQYF. CDR3 bases: TGTGCCACCAGCATCTCGGGGCTCACAGATACGCAGTATTTT.